Shown below are 15 T cell receptor beta chains from a single sample sequenced in a study of cytomegalovirus exposure and HLA in healthy donors. The PCR was carried out with 60 Vbeta primers and 13 Jbeta primers. Clones were sequenced by immunoSEQ multiplex PCR, and TCRdb holds only the in-frame ones, with some missing. The sample has fewer than 130,000 clones, around two thirds seen once; the top ten hold approximately 3.8%. The specimen sequenced was PBMCs. Source of these receptors: a man younger than 40 in good health and CMV-seropositive.

This clone has just one count. The chain joins TRBV7-9 to TRBJ2-7; D possibly corresponds to TRBD1 (5 bases). The CDR3 extends over 14 amino acids. The V gene lost 5 bases and the J gene lost 1 base, with 12 bases spanning the gap. Germline values: CDR1 SEHNR, CDR2 FQNEAQ (reference sequence). The CDR3 bases are TGTGCCAGCAGCCCCTTCCAGGGTTCCTACGAGCAGTACTTC. Translating it yields CASSPFQGSYEQYF. The full variable domain, in which reference TRBV7-9 and TRBJ2-7 provide the parts outside the CDR3, is DTGVSQNPRHKITKRGQNVTFRCDPISEHNRLYWYRQTLGQGPEFLTYFQNEAQLEKSRLLSDRFSAERPKGSFSTLEIQRTEQGDSAMYLCASSPFQGSYEQYFGPGTRLTVT.

The chain carries TRBV9 and TRBJ2-7; TRBD1 might be the D (6 bases). The CDR3 spans 15 residues. Looked up from germline, CDR1 is SGDLS and CDR2 is YYNGEE. The V end was cut by 0 bases, the J end by 2 bases, with 12 bases between. CDR3 residues: CASSVAPDRAYEQYF. CDR3 nucleotides: TGTGCCAGCAGCGTAGCCCCGGACAGAGCCTACGAGCAGTACTTC.

The sample holds a few counts of this clone. The rearrangement links TRBV6-5 to TRBJ1-3; maybe TRBD1 (6 bases). CDR1 is MNHEY and CDR2 is SVGAGI in the germline V gene. This CDR3 contains 14 residues. Trimming removed 7 bases from V and 4 bases from J, with 14 bases in between. CDR3 coding DNA: TGTGCCAGCACTCGAGGGGGATCCGGAAACACCATATATTTT. Translating it yields CASTRGGSGNTIYF.

The J gene is TRBJ1-1, the V gene TRBV27; tentatively, D is TRBD1 (6 bases). V gave up 7 bases and J gave up 1 base, with 16 bases separating them. This CDR3 comprises 15 residues. Germline V gene sequence: CDR1 MNHEY, CDR2 SMNVEV (reference sequence). CDR3 region: CASTIGGAGNTEAFF. In DNA form, the CDR3 reads TGTGCCAGCACTATTGGGGGGGCCGGGAACACTGAAGCTTTCTTT.

The rearrangement joins TRBV27 to TRBJ2-7, with a tentative D call TRBD1 (5 bases). This CDR3 has 12 residues. Trimming took off 6 bases at V and 2 bases at J, with 8 bases between the two ends. In germline, CDR1 is MNHEY, CDR2 SMNVEV (reference sequence). The CDR3: CASSPGPYEQYF. CDR3 in DNA: TGTGCCAGCAGCCCAGGGCCCTACGAGCAGTACTTC.

This clone was picked up a small number of times. The chain uses TRBV6-5 and TRBJ1-2, with D unresolved. Looked up from germline, CDR1 is MNHEY and CDR2 is SVGAGI. Between the trimmed V and J ends, which lost 5 bases and 8 bases, there was a span of 15 bases. This CDR3 is built from 13 residues. Here the CDR3 DNA reads TGTGCCAGCAGTGAATTAGTTTCGGAGGGCTACACCTTC. Protein: CASSELVSEGYTF.

The chain combines TRBV5-4 with TRBJ2-3, with TRBD2 identical over 15 bases. With V trimmed by 4 bases and J by 2 bases, 5 bases remained unmatched. CDR3 length equals 17 residues. Germline V gene data show CDR1 as SGHNT and CDR2 as YYREEE (reference sequence). The DNA of the CDR3 is TGTGCCAGCAGCCTAGGACTAGCGGGGGGGCCCACAGATACGCAGTATTTT. It translates to CASSLGLAGGPTDTQYF.

V and J are TRBV11-3 and TRBJ2-5; TRBD1 is a possible D gene (7 bases). Trimming shortened V by 5 bases and J by 1 base, and 11 bases separated the two germline ends. The CDR3 is 14 residues long. Germline CDR1 and CDR2: SGHNT and YENEEA. This CDR3 reads CASSRRDSQETQYF. The CDR3 nucleotides read TGTGCCAGCAGCCGGAGGGACAGCCAAGAGACCCAGTACTTC. Together with reference TRBV11-3 and TRBJ2-5, the CDR3 gives the full variable domain: EAGVVQSPRYKIIEKKQPVAFWCNPISGHNTLYWYLQNLGQGPELLIRYENEEAVDDSQLPKDRFSAERLKGVDSTLKIQPAELGDSAVYLCASSRRDSQETQYFGPGTRLLVL.

This clone was picked up a small number of times. This chain connects TRBV7-8 to TRBJ1-5, with 11 bases fitting TRBD1. V lost 5 bases and J lost 7; bases outside the gene matches: 7. Per the germline V gene, CDR1 is SGHVS and CDR2 is FQNEAQ. This CDR3 has 15 residues. This chain's CDR3 is CASSLTGQGEQPQHF. The CDR3, as DNA: TGTGCCAGCAGCCTGACGGGACAGGGGGAACAGCCCCAGCATTTT.

The chain recombines TRBV5-4 with TRBJ1-6; D is unresolved. CDR1 and CDR2 (germline): SGHNT, YYREEE (reference sequence). Between the trimmed V and J ends, which lost 0 bases and 11 bases, there was a span of 9 bases. This CDR3 is 13 amino acids long. The CDR3 loop is CASSLGSGTPLHF. DNA for the CDR3: TGTGCCAGCAGCTTGGGATCGGGGACACCCCTCCACTTT.

This clone was counted only a few times. The V gene is TRBV9, the J gene TRBJ1-2; the D gene is possibly TRBD1 (6 bases). CDR1 and CDR2 from the germline V gene are SGDLS and YYNGEE. The CDR3 runs to 16 residues. V was shortened by 3 bases and J by 5 bases, with 20 bases between the two germline ends. The CDR3, as DNA: TGTGCCAGCAGCGCCTCGACAGGATCCTCCTCTTATGGCTACACCTTC. The encoded protein is CASSASTGSSSYGYTF.

The chain joins TRBV25-1 to TRBJ2-1; D unresolved. V lost 4 bases to trimming and J lost 8 bases, with 6 bases between them. CDR3 length: 11 residues. CDR1 and CDR2 (germline): MGHDK, SYGVNS. The CDR3 sequence is CASSVRYEQFF. CDR3 bases: TGTGCCAGCAGTGTGAGATATGAGCAGTTCTTC.

V and J are TRBV6-1 and TRBJ1-2; 11 bases agree with TRBD1. Looked up from germline, CDR1 is MNHNS and CDR2 is SASEGT. The CDR3 spans 14 residues. The junction had 12 bases not matched to a gene; V was cut back by 9 bases and J by 9 bases. CDR3 DNA: TGTGCCAGTCATAACCGGGACAGGGGGGATAGCTACACCTTC. It codes for CASHNRDRGDSYTF.

V usage is TRBV9 and J usage is TRBJ1-2; 9 bases match TRBD1. V gave up 1 base and J gave up 4 bases; unmatched junction bases: 5. The CDR3 has 15 residues. Germline-derived CDR1 and CDR2 are SGDLS and YYNGEE. DNA of the CDR3: TGTGCCAGCAGCGTAATACAGGGGGCGGTCTATGGCTACACCTTC. It encodes CASSVIQGAVYGYTF.

The rearrangement uses TRBV9 and TRBJ2-2, with 7 bases aligning to TRBD1. Germline-derived CDR1 and CDR2 are SGDLS and YYNGEE. The V gene end was trimmed by 4 bases and the J gene end by 0 bases; junction bases not matched to a gene: 3. The CDR3 is 15 amino acids. In DNA form, the CDR3 reads TGTGCCAGCAGCTCGACAGGGTCGAACACCGGGGAGCTGTTTTTT. It yields the protein CASSSTGSNTGELFF.